These 19 T cell receptor beta chains came from one sample sequenced in a study of blood T cell repertoires in COVID-19. TCRdb keeps only in-frame clones here, not all; method: immunoSEQ multiplex PCR. The sample includes some 150,000 clones, around 83% seen only once; the top ten take about 3.6%. Sequencing was done on a sample of PBMCs or T cells enriched from blood (not recorded which). These receptors came from a woman aged 45-59 years in a cohort exposed to, infected with or recovered from COVID-19 (not recorded which).

CDR3 in DNA: TGCGCCAGCAGCTTGGGGACAGGGGGCAAAGAGACCCAGTACTTC. Its translation is CASSLGTGGKETQYF. The chain uses TRBV5-1 and TRBJ2-5, with 11 nucleotides matching TRBD1. CDR1 and CDR2 from the germline V gene are SGHRS and YFSETQ. J was trimmed by 3 bases and V by 0 bases; bases with no gene match: 1. The CDR3 length is 15 residues.

V usage is TRBV6-2 or TRBV6-3 and J usage is TRBJ2-3; 15 bases fit TRBD2. V trimming: 6 bases; J trimming: 4 bases; junction bases outside the gene matches: 5. Per germline, CDR1 MNHEY and CDR2 SVGEGT. The CDR3 is 16 residues long. The CDR3 region has the DNA TGTGCCAGCAGCCCGGGACTAGCGGGGGGCGCAGATACGCAGTATTTT. Protein: CASSPGLAGGADTQYF.

This clone was observed a handful of times. The chain employs TRBV28 and TRBJ2-7; D possibly corresponds to TRBD1 (6 bases). This CDR3 comprises 15 residues. CDR1 MDHEN and CDR2 SYDVKM come from the germline V gene. V lost 8 bases and J lost 0, with 17 bases in between. The DNA of the CDR3 is TGTGCCAGCTCCCAAGAGGGGGTGAGCTCCTACGAGCAGTACTTC. Protein sequence: CASSQEGVSSYEQYF.

This clone appeared a few times. The chain combines TRBV2 with TRBJ1-2, with a tentative D call TRBD1 (6 bases). The CDR3 loop spans 12 amino acids. Trimming removed 9 bases at V and 4 bases at J, with 12 bases between. CDR1 and CDR2 (germline): SNHLY, FYNNEI. This chain's CDR3 is CARERGTYGYTF. The CDR3 nucleotides are TGTGCCAGAGAAAGGGGGACCTATGGCTACACCTTC.

The DNA of the CDR3 is TGTGCCAGTACACTAGCGGGGGGAACAGATACGCAGTATTTT. As protein: CASTLAGGTDTQYF. This chain uses TRBV11-2 with TRBJ2-3; 12 nucleotides match TRBD2. CDR1 SGHAT and CDR2 FQNNGV come from the germline V gene. The V segment lost 9 bases and the J segment 3 bases; nucleotides outside the gene matches: 4. The CDR3 runs 14 residues.

The genes are TRBV7-8 and TRBJ1-5; D ambiguous. V lost 0 bases and J lost 3, with 9 bases in between. This CDR3 spans 15 amino acids. In germline, CDR1 is SGHVS, CDR2 FQNEAQ. The CDR3 region is CASSLADGYNQPQHF. In nucleotides, the CDR3 is TGTGCCAGCAGCTTAGCCGACGGGTACAATCAGCCCCAGCATTTT.

This clone has more than one count but fewer than ten. V usage is TRBV11-3 and J usage is TRBJ2-3; possibly TRBD1 for D (6 bases). Germline values: CDR1 SGHNT, CDR2 YENEEA. The CDR3 has 17 amino acids. V dropped 3 bases and J dropped 3 bases, with 19 bases sitting between them. CDR3 nucleotides: TGTGCCAGCAGCTTGGGTGAACAGGGTGTGGGAACAGATACGCAGTATTTT. Encoded protein: CASSLGEQGVGTDTQYF.

The V call is TRBV6-4, the J call TRBJ1-6, with D hard to call. This CDR3 is 14 amino acids long. Germline loops: CDR1 MRHNA, CDR2 SNTAGT. V lost 6 bases and J lost 9, with 15 bases in between. The DNA for the CDR3 is TGTGCCAGCAGCCCCTCCGGACTATTTTCACCCCTCCACTTT. Translated, it gives CASSPSGLFSPLHF.

The chain employs TRBV6-6 and TRBJ2-1; 7 bases align to TRBD1. Per germline, CDR1 MNHNY and CDR2 SVGAGI (reference sequence). V shed 5 bases and J 4 bases; nucleotides not matched to a gene: 14. CDR3 size: 17 residues. Here the CDR3 reads CASSRTQGTPLYNEQFF. CDR3 bases: TGTGCCAGCAGTCGAACACAGGGGACCCCCCTTTACAATGAGCAGTTCTTC.

V is TRBV19 and J is TRBJ2-7; tentative D call: TRBD2 (6 bases). With 4 bases removed from V and 2 bases from J, the gap between germline ends came to 9 bases. This CDR3 is 13 amino acids long. In germline, CDR1 is LNHDA, CDR2 SQIVND (reference sequence). As DNA, the CDR3 is TGTGCCAGTAGTAACGGAGGGGCCTACGAGCAGTACTTC. This sequence encodes CASSNGGAYEQYF.

V and J are TRBV5-1 and TRBJ2-4; no clear D. This CDR3 comprises 14 residues. Trimming removed 0 bases at V and 0 bases at J, with 4 bases between. Looked up from germline, CDR1 is SGHRS and CDR2 is YFSETQ. The CDR3 protein is CASSLELAKNIQYF. CDR3 in DNA: TGCGCCAGCAGCTTGGAACTAGCCAAAAACATTCAGTACTTC.

With respect to this clone: Other DNA sequences of this sample code for an identical CDR3. The rearrangement joins TRBV11-2 to TRBJ2-7, with D possibly being TRBD2 (6 bases). V gave up 7 bases and J gave up 9 bases, with 22 bases separating them. Germline values: CDR1 SGHAT, CDR2 FQNNGV. CDR3 length equals 14 residues. CDR3 protein: CASTQVSAGGGQYF. The CDR3 DNA is TGTGCCAGCACGCAAGTCTCCGCCGGGGGAGGGCAGTACTTC.

The genes are TRBV30 and TRBJ2-2, with TRBD1 matching over 7 bases. This CDR3 comprises 19 residues. V was clipped by 2 bases and J by 3 bases; unmatched bases: 18. CDR1 GTSNPN and CDR2 SVGIG come from the germline V gene (reference sequence). CDR3 nucleotides: TGTGCCTGGAGTTTAACAAGGGTTCTTCAGGGGGATTACACCGGGGAGCTGTTTTTT. Protein sequence: CAWSLTRVLQGDYTGELFF.

This chain joins TRBV21-1 and TRBJ1-5; the table's D call, TRBD1, has no DNA check behind it. TRBV21-1 is annotated as a pseudogene. This CDR3 is built from 16 residues. This CDR3 reads CASSVDRGRRDQPQHF. The CDR3 coding sequence is TGTGCCAGCAGTGTGGACAGGGGGCGCCGTGATCAGCCCCAGCATTTT.

This clone has a handful of counts. The chain has TRBV4-2 and TRBJ1-4, with unresolved D. The V and J ends lost 0 bases and 7 bases respectively, with 15 bases between them. CDR1 and CDR2 (germline): LGHNA, YNFKEQ. The CDR3 loop spans 16 amino acids. The CDR3 protein is CASSQEGVTVGEKLFF. CDR3 sequence (DNA): TGTGCCAGCAGCCAAGAGGGCGTCACAGTAGGTGAAAAACTGTTTTTT.

This chain joins TRBV28 and TRBJ2-3, with 8 positions matching TRBD1. This CDR3 contains 16 residues. With 6 bases clipped from V and 1 base from J, the junction kept 9 bases outside the gene matches. CDR1 and CDR2 from the germline V gene are MDHEN and SYDVKM. CDR3 sequence (DNA): TGTGCCAGCAGCTCCAACAGGGGGTACGGCACAGATACGCAGTATTTT. This gives the protein CASSSNRGYGTDTQYF.

The chain employs TRBV6-2 or TRBV6-3 and TRBJ2-4; TRBD2 might be the D (6 bases). Trimming cost V 2 bases and J 6 bases, with 14 bases left between them. This CDR3 contains 15 residues. Germline-derived CDR1 and CDR2 are MNHEY and SVGEGT. The CDR3 DNA reads TGTGCCAGCAGTTACGAGGCGGGGCGGGGAAACATTCAGTACTTC. Translating it yields CASSYEAGRGNIQYF.

The rearrangement uses TRBV30 and TRBJ2-1; maybe TRBD2 (6 bases). The V end lost 3 bases, the J end lost 10 bases, and 13 bases lay between the germline ends. The germline V gene encodes CDR1 GTSNPN and CDR2 SVGIG (reference sequence). The CDR3 loop spans 12 amino acids. CDR3 in amino acids: CAWSAGRIEQFF. The DNA of the CDR3 is TGTGCCTGGAGCGCAGGGAGGATAGAGCAGTTCTTC.

This chain uses TRBV6-5 with TRBJ1-2, with 9 bases that match TRBD1. The junction had 9 bases not matched to a gene; V was cut back by 7 bases and J by 6 bases. Germline assignment: CDR1 MNHEY and CDR2 SVGAGI. The CDR3 totals 14 residues. In DNA form, the CDR3 reads TGTGCCAGCACTATTACAGGGGGCGGGAATGGCTACACCTTC. Amino acids: CASTITGGGNGYTF.